The clone carrying this T cell receptor (beta chain) was seen many times. The data derive from a study of T cell repertoires in cytomegalovirus infection. Study details: Shared public TCR beta signatures pointed to both CMV infection and a matching HLA type.

Losses at the gene ends were 1 base for V and 0 bases for J; bases not matched to a gene: 5. This CDR3 spans 17 amino acids. Germline CDR1 is SGHTA and CDR2 is FQGTGA. TCRdb reanalysed the reads using MiXCR and keeps one entry per CDR3 protein. This table holds around 170,000 distinct CDR3 sequences, around 14% found once. The receptor comes from a human donor in good health (CMV status not recorded). Some clones in this sample may be carry-over from other donors' samples. Sequenced: PBMCs. The chain uses TRBV7-3 and TRBJ2-2; 7 nucleotides match TRBD1. CDR3 coding DNA: TGTGCCAGCAGCTTAATGGAAGGGACAGCGAACACCGGGGAGCTGTTTTTT. Translation: CASSLMEGTANTGELFF.